This T cell receptor beta chain was captured by sequencing in a study of T cell responses to AZD1222 COVID-19 vaccine. The CDR3 extends over 14 amino acids. V gave up 2 bases and J gave up 6 bases; unmatched junction bases: 6. CDR1 and CDR2 from the germline V gene are GTSNPN and SVGIG (reference sequence). On this clone: Its antigen is not known.

Study results and caveats: Clonal diversity may have been underestimated in mostly white British donors. As reported, nearly half of all spike-specific TCRs target variant regions that are unmutated.

The table came from immunoSEQ multiplex PCR; TCRdb's copy has only in-frame clones and leaves some out. The table records approximately 150,000 clones, around nine tenths of them present only once. The material sequenced was peripheral blood, taken on day 0 of AZD1222 vaccination. This receptor was taken from an adult in good health. This chain joins TRBV30 and TRBJ1-5; 8 positions match TRBD1. In DNA form, the CDR3 reads TGTGCCTGGAGTCAGGCAGGGGGCGGTCAGCCCCAGCATTTT. This translates into CAWSQAGGGQPQHF.